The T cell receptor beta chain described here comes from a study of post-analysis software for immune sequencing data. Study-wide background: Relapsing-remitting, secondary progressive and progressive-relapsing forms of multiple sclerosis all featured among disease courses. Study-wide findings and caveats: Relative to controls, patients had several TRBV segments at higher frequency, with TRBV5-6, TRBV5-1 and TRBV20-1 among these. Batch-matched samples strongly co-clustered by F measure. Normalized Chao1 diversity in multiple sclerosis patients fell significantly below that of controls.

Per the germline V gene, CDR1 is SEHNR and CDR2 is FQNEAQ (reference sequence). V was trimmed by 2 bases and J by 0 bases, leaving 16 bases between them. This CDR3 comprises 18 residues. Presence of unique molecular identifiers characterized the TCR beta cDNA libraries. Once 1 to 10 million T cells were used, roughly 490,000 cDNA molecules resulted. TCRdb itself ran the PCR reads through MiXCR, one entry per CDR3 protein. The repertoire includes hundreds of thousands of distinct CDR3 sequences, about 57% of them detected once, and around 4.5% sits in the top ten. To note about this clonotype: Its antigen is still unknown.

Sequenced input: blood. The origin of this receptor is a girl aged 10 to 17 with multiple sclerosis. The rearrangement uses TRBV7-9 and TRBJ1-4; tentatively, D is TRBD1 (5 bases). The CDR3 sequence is CASSLPPITTATNEKLFF. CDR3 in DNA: TGTGCCAGCAGCTTACCTCCAATTACGACAGCAACTAATGAAAAACTGTTTTTT.